A single sample gave rise to the 22 T cell receptor beta chains below, sequenced in a study of shared clonotypes between healthy human individuals. Generated by immunoSEQ multiplex PCR, the TCRdb table keeps only in-frame clones and is missing some. Among 400,000 to 550,000 clones, about 80% were seen once, and the ten largest hold about 12%. The material sequenced was PBMCs. These receptors all come from a woman between 40 and 50 years old in good health. Some clones in this sample may be carry-over from other donors' samples.

The chain couples TRBV12-5 to TRBJ2-3; 11 bases are shared with TRBD2. V lost 6 bases and J lost 9; bases outside the gene matches: 14. The germline V gene has CDR1 LGHNT and CDR2 FRNRAP. The CDR3 extends over 16 amino acids. The CDR3 DNA sequence: TGTGCTAGTGGACCTCGGACTAGCGGGCGCCTGACAACGCAGTATTTT. The encoded protein is CASGPRTSGRLTTQYF. The variable domain in full, completed from reference TRBV12-5 and TRBJ2-3, reads DARVTQTPRHKVTEMGQEVTMRCQPILGHNTVFWYRQTMMQGLELLAYFRNRAPLDDSGMPKDRFSAEMPDATLATLKIQPSEPRDSAVYFCASGPRTSGRLTTQYFGPGTRLTVL.

This clone was observed a single time. This rearrangement joins TRBV10-2 to TRBJ2-7; 13 nucleotides align to TRBD2. Germline-derived CDR1 and CDR2 are WSHSY and SAAADI. The CDR3 extends over 16 amino acids. V lost 10 bases and J lost 7; bases outside the gene matches: 16. Written as DNA, the CDR3 is TGCGCCACCGATAACCTTGGGACTAGCGGGACCACGGAGCAGTACTTC. Amino acid sequence: CATDNLGTSGTTEQYF.

This clone turned up a few times. The CDR3 DNA reads TGTGCCAGTAGTGTAGGGACAGCTAGTAATCAGCCCCAGCATTTT. Translated: CASSVGTASNQPQHF. The chain recombines TRBV19 with TRBJ1-5, with 7 bases fitting TRBD1. Germline V gives CDR1 LNHDA, CDR2 SQIVND (reference sequence). The junction had 8 bases not matched to a gene; V was cut back by 5 bases and J by 4 bases. CDR3 length: 15 residues.

V usage is TRBV19 and J usage is TRBJ2-1; D gene uncertain. From germline, CDR1 is LNHDA and CDR2 SQIVND (reference sequence). Trimming shortened V by 4 bases and J by 2 bases, and 15 bases separated the two germline ends. This CDR3 contains 16 residues. The DNA for the CDR3 is TGTGCCAGTAGTAGCACACAGAGGACGCCCTACAATGAGCAGTTCTTC. Its translation is CASSSTQRTPYNEQFF.

The J gene is TRBJ2-7, the V gene TRBV7-8; possible D gene TRBD1, 6 bases. V lost 5 bases and J lost 2, with 16 bases in between. Germline CDR1 and CDR2: SGHVS and FQNEAQ. This CDR3 is 15 amino acids long. As DNA, the CDR3 is TGTGCCAGCAGCCCCGAGCTGGGGGCAACCTACGAGCAGTACTTC. Translation gives CASSPELGATYEQYF.

The chain uses TRBV2 and TRBJ1-2, with D unresolved. V was trimmed by 3 bases and J by 1 base, leaving 9 bases between them. The CDR3 contains 14 residues. Per the germline V gene, CDR1 is SNHLY and CDR2 is FYNNEI. The CDR3 here is CASSDESDNYGYTF. In nucleotides, the CDR3 is TGTGCCAGCAGTGATGAATCAGATAACTATGGCTACACCTTC.

The J gene is TRBJ2-2, the V gene TRBV9; 12 bases are shared with TRBD2. The CDR3 consists of 18 residues. CDR1 is SGDLS, CDR2 YYNGEE, per germline. V lost 4 bases, J lost 0 bases, and 7 bases stayed unmatched. The chain's CDR3 is CASSIRTSGISNTGELFF. CDR3 bases: TGTGCCAGCAGCATCCGGACTAGCGGGATATCGAACACCGGGGAGCTGTTTTTT.

The chain combines TRBV7-9 with TRBJ2-1; TRBD2 agrees at 14 bases. Germline CDR1 reads SEHNR; CDR2 reads FQNEAQ (reference sequence). CDR3 length equals 18 residues. J lost 10 bases, V lost 2 bases, and 13 bases had no gene match. The CDR3 region is CASSLMGLAGEYLEEQFF. The CDR3 DNA follows: TGTGCCAGCAGCTTAATGGGACTAGCGGGAGAGTACCTGGAAGAGCAGTTCTTC.

The chain uses TRBV5-8 and TRBJ2-7; D might be TRBD1 (8 bases). Per the germline V gene, CDR1 is SGHTS and CDR2 is YDEGEE. This CDR3 spans 17 amino acids. V was pared by 4 bases and J by 2 bases, with 22 bases between. The CDR3 protein is CASSPVIGGTGAYEQYF. In DNA form, the CDR3 reads TGTGCCAGCAGCCCGGTGATCGGGGGGACAGGAGCCTACGAGCAGTACTTC.

This clone was seen only a few times. The rearrangement joins TRBV4-2 to TRBJ2-2; D is tentatively TRBD1 or TRBD2 (5 bases each). Looked up from germline, CDR1 is LGHNA and CDR2 is YNFKEQ. The V end was cut by 0 bases, the J end by 6 bases, with 17 bases between. The CDR3 length is 17 residues. CDR3 loop: CASSQDTGSARSGELFF. CDR3 in DNA: TGTGCCAGCAGCCAAGATACAGGTAGCGCACGATCCGGGGAGCTGTTTTTT.

This chain's CDR3 is CASSQDPEGPNTEAFF. The CDR3 coding sequence is TGCGCCAGCAGCCAAGATCCCGAGGGGCCAAACACTGAAGCTTTCTTT. The J gene is TRBJ1-1, the V gene TRBV4-3, with TRBD1 as a possible D gene (5 bases). The CDR3 extends over 16 amino acids. The V end was cut by 0 bases, the J end by 2 bases, with 13 bases between. Germline values: CDR1 LGHNA, CDR2 YSLEER.

V usage is TRBV6-5 and J usage is TRBJ2-5, with D possibly being TRBD2 (6 bases). CDR3 length equals 13 residues. The germline V and J ends were trimmed by 6 bases and 5 bases, with 13 bases remaining between them. In germline, CDR1 is MNHEY, CDR2 SVGAGI. The CDR3 sequence is CASRSPGRETQYF. The DNA of the CDR3 is TGTGCCAGCAGATCTCCAGGGAGGGAGACCCAGTACTTC.

The rearrangement uses TRBV2 and TRBJ2-7; D perhaps matches TRBD1 (6 bases). Germline CDR1 SNHLY, CDR2 FYNNEI. This CDR3 contains 11 residues. With 7 bases removed from V and 4 bases from J, the gap between germline ends came to 8 bases. CDR3 sequence reads: CASNQGYEQYF. The CDR3 DNA sequence: TGTGCCAGCAACCAGGGGTACGAGCAGTACTTC.

This clone has more than one count but fewer than ten. The V call is TRBV18, the J call TRBJ2-4, with a weak D call TRBD2 (6 bases). Germline CDR1 KGHSH, CDR2 LQKENI. The CDR3 loop spans 15 amino acids. V was trimmed by 6 bases and J by 0 bases, leaving 12 bases between them. The CDR3 here is CASSNSGLAKNIQYF. The CDR3 DNA reads as TGTGCCAGCTCTAATAGCGGATTAGCCAAAAACATTCAGTACTTC.

This chain connects TRBV28 to TRBJ1-2; the match to TRBD1 covers 8 bases. The CDR3 runs to 14 residues. J was trimmed by 4 bases and V by 6 bases; bases with no gene match: 7. Germline CDR1 MDHEN, CDR2 SYDVKM. CDR3 sequence (DNA): TGTGCCAGCAGACTACAGGGGGGCCCCTATGGCTACACCTTC. It is translated as CASRLQGGPYGYTF.

Points on this clone: A single base is all that separates this from a far larger clone, so a read error is likely. In the same sample, other DNA sequences code for this CDR3. The chain is built from TRBV19 and TRBJ1-1; 8 bases line up with TRBD1. The CDR3 totals 16 residues. Germline CDR1 and CDR2: LNHDA and SQIVND (reference sequence). The CDR3 spells CASSMRTGWENTEAFF. CDR3 nucleotides: TGCGCCAGTAGTATGAGGACAGGGTGGGAGAACACTGAAGCTTTCTTT.

The chain uses TRBV28 and TRBJ2-5; 12 positions match TRBD2. CDR3 length equals 14 residues. CDR1 MDHEN and CDR2 SYDVKM come from the germline V gene. V shed 5 bases and J 9 bases; nucleotides not matched to a gene: 7. The CDR3 region is CASSPGLAGSSQYF. In DNA form, the CDR3 reads TGTGCCAGCAGTCCCGGACTAGCGGGGTCTTCCCAGTACTTC.

The J gene is TRBJ2-7, the V gene TRBV6-9; a weak D match, TRBD1 (5 bases). CDR1 and CDR2 from the germline V gene are MNHGY and SVAAGI. The CDR3 has 15 residues. V was trimmed by 6 bases and J by 5 bases, leaving 20 bases between them. The CDR3 coding sequence is TGTGCCAGCAGACCCATACCGCGAGCAGGGAACGAGCAGTACTTC. This translates into CASRPIPRAGNEQYF.

The V gene is TRBV30, the J gene TRBJ1-1; TRBD1 might be the D (5 bases). The V and J ends lost 3 bases and 3 bases respectively, with 20 bases between them. From germline, CDR1 is GTSNPN and CDR2 SVGIG (reference sequence). The CDR3 totals 16 residues. The CDR3, as DNA: TGTGCCTGGAGGGCACGATATTCAGGGTCTGACACTGAAGCTTTCTTT. Translation: CAWRARYSGSDTEAFF.

Regarding this clone: At the DNA level, this CDR3 is encoded by other sequences in the same sample as well. J is TRBJ2-5 and V is TRBV2; unclear D gene. This CDR3 has 10 amino acids. V lost 5 bases and J 5 bases, leaving 3 bases between the germline ends. Germline loops: CDR1 SNHLY, CDR2 FYNNEI. The CDR3 spells CASSLETQYF. The CDR3 DNA sequence: TGTGCCAGCAGTCTGGAGACCCAGTACTTC.

The chain carries TRBV23-1 and TRBJ2-5; D not certain. TRBV23-1 is an open reading frame whose function is uncertain. The CDR3 has 18 amino acids. V was shortened by 6 bases and J by 1 base, with 24 bases between the two germline ends. The CDR3 loop reads CASSHFPLVSRLQETQYF. As DNA, the CDR3 is TGCGCCAGCAGCCATTTCCCCCTCGTATCCAGGCTCCAAGAGACCCAGTACTTC.

The chain links TRBV20-1 to TRBJ2-4; the D is unclear. The CDR3 length is 10 residues. CDR1 and CDR2 (germline): DFQATT, SNEGSKA (reference sequence). The germline V and J ends were trimmed by 6 bases and 4 bases, with 4 bases remaining between them. DNA of the CDR3: TGCAGTGCACAGAAAAACATTCAGTACTTC. Its translation: CSAQKNIQYF.